The T cell receptor (beta chain) described here comes from a study of cytomegalovirus exposure and HLA in healthy donors. Study-wide results and caveats: A later analysis reportedly identified an Asian-associated ancestry cluster as carrying fewer N-insertions than the roughly 720-donor mean. In most subjects, TCR beta sequences reportedly gave accurate predictions of HLA-A and HLA-B alleles.

Vbeta (60) and Jbeta (13) primers were used in the PCR. Original handling: About 11 million of the 80 million or so unique TCR beta chains counted in a later analysis were shared. The repertoire was sequenced with immunoSEQ multiplex PCR; TCRdb's copy has only in-frame clones and lacks some. That table furnishes V, J and clone size, whereas the DNA furnished D and trimming. This table holds more than 90,000 clones, more than 80% found once. The CDR3 sequence is 16 residues long. V lost 2 bases to trimming and J lost 2 bases, with 10 bases between them. Germline V CDR1 and CDR2: MGHDK, SYGVNS. Donors likely had unrecorded immune exposures despite being nominally healthy when sampled. About this clone: Its antigen is not known.

This receptor was identified in a man aged 25-40 years in good health and CMV-seronegative. The chain carries TRBV25-1 and TRBJ2-6, with D unresolved. Material for sequencing was PBMCs. The CDR3 region has the DNA TGTGCCAGCAGTGAAACTAACGTAGCTGGGGCCAACGTCCTGACTTTC. Protein sequence: CASSETNVAGANVLTF.